This T cell receptor beta chain is drawn from a study of blood T cell repertoires in COVID-19. For the study at large: Sources were T cells, B-cell-depleted T cells, or PBMCs; the material itself was cDNA or gDNA.

Measured with immunoSEQ multiplex PCR; TCRdb has only the in-frame clones, and not every one. This sample has 65,000 to 90,000 clones, with 86% found just once. The CDR3 has 13 residues. CDR1 SNHLY and CDR2 FYNNEI come from the germline V gene. V gave up 7 bases and J gave up 7 bases; unmatched junction bases: 8. The sequence came from a man aged 50 to 60 with active COVID-19. Source material: peripheral blood. The genes are TRBV2 and TRBJ1-2; 8 bases agree with TRBD1. The CDR3 nucleotides read TGTGCCAGCACTCCGGACAGGGAGCGTGGCTACACCTTC. Protein: CASTPDRERGYTF.